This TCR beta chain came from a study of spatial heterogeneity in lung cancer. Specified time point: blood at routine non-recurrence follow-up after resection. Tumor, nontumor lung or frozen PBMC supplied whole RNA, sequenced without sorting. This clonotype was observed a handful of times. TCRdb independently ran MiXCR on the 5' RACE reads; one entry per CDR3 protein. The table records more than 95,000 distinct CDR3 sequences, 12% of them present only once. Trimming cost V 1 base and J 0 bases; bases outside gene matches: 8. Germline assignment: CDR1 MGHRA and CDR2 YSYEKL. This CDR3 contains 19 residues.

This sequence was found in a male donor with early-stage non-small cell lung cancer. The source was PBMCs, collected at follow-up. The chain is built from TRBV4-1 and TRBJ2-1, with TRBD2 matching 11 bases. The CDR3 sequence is CASSQGASGGPSSYNEQFF. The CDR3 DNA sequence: TGCGCCAGCAGCCAAGGGGCTAGCGGGGGGCCGAGCTCCTACAATGAGCAGTTCTTC.